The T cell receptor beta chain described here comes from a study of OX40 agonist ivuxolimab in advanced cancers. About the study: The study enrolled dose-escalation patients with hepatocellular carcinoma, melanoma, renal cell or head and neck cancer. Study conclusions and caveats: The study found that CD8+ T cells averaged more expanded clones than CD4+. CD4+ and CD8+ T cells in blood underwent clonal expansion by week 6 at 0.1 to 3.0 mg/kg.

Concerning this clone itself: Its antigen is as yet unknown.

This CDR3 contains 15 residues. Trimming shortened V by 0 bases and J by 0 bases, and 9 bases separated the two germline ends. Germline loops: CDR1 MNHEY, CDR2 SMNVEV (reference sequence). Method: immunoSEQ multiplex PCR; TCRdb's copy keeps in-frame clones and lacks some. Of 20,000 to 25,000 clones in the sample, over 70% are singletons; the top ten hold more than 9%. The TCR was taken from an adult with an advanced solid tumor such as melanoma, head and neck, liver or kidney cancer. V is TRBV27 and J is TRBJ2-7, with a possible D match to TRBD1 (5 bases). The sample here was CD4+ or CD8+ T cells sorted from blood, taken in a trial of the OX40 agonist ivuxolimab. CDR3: CASSLSGAVSYEQYF. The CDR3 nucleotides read TGTGCCAGCAGTTTATCAGGGGCAGTCTCCTACGAGCAGTACTTC.